The 26 T cell receptor beta chains in this list originate from one sample, sequenced in a study of brain metastases from non-small cell lung cancer. Generated by immunoSEQ multiplex PCR, the TCRdb table keeps only in-frame clones and is missing some. Counted here are about 450 clones, approximately 86% occurring once; the ten biggest clones make up 25% to 35%. The sequenced sample was tissue from a brain metastasis. These receptors came from a donor at least 40 years old with non-small cell lung cancer.

The chain employs TRBV6-5 and TRBJ1-1; 7 nucleotides agree with TRBD1. The ends lost 1 base at V and 3 bases at J; junction bases unmatched: 8. CDR1 MNHEY and CDR2 SVGAGI come from the germline V gene. The CDR3 extends over 16 amino acids. In DNA, the CDR3 is TGTGCCAGCAGTTACTACCCACAGGGGAGGTACACTGAAGCTTTCTTT. Amino acids: CASSYYPQGRYTEAFF.

This rearrangement joins TRBV4-1 to TRBJ2-2; 11 positions agree with TRBD2. Germline V gives CDR1 MGHRA, CDR2 YSYEKL. V was clipped by 1 base and J by 4 bases; unmatched bases: 5. The CDR3 loop spans 17 amino acids. This chain's CDR3 is CASSQGLAGSGTGELFF. DNA of the CDR3: TGCGCCAGCAGCCAAGGACTAGCGGGATCGGGCACCGGGGAGCTGTTTTTT.

The J gene is TRBJ2-7, the V gene TRBV7-2, with D hard to call. The CDR3 runs 12 residues. Germline CDR1 is SGHTA and CDR2 is FQGNSA. V shed 4 bases and J shed 3 bases, with 7 bases lying between them. The CDR3 spells CASSSNHYEQYF. The CDR3 bases are TGTGCCAGCAGCTCCAACCACTACGAGCAGTACTTC.

The chain links TRBV6-5 to TRBJ1-2; possible D gene TRBD1, 6 bases. From germline, CDR1 is MNHEY and CDR2 SVGAGI. The CDR3 loop spans 13 amino acids. V lost 7 bases and J lost 6, with 15 bases in between. Written as DNA, the CDR3 is TGTGCCAGCAACGAACAGGGAACTGATGGCTACACCTTC. As protein: CASNEQGTDGYTF.

The rearrangement links TRBV5-4 to TRBJ1-6, with D possibly being TRBD1 (5 bases). CDR3 size: 15 residues. Germline loops: CDR1 SGHNT, CDR2 YYREEE (reference sequence). V lost 4 bases to trimming and J lost 8 bases, with 16 bases between them. The CDR3 here is CASSPDWGRDSPLHF. The CDR3 bases are TGTGCCAGCAGCCCGGACTGGGGCCGGGATTCACCCCTCCACTTT.

The chain joins TRBV5-1 to TRBJ1-1; D not resolved. This CDR3 has 13 residues. V was clipped by 0 bases and J by 2 bases, with 5 bases between them. Germline V gene lookup returns CDR1 SGHRS and CDR2 YFSETQ. This CDR3 reads CASSLDPNTEAFF. The CDR3 bases are TGCGCCAGCAGCTTGGATCCCAACACTGAAGCTTTCTTT.

This clone has a single count. The V and J genes are TRBV3-1 (or the pseudogene TRBV3-2) and TRBJ2-7; 13 nucleotides align to TRBD2. Germline V lookup: CDR1 LGHDT, CDR2 YNNKEL (reference sequence). The CDR3 runs 17 residues. With 4 bases clipped from V and 1 base from J, the junction kept 7 bases outside the gene matches. Here the CDR3 DNA reads TGTGCCAGCAGCCCGTGGACTAGCGGGAGACTGTCCTACGAGCAGTACTTC. Amino acids: CASSPWTSGRLSYEQYF.

CDR3: CATSRLDTDQPQHF. CDR3 nucleotide sequence: TGTGCCACCAGCAGGTTGGACACGGATCAGCCCCAGCATTTT. The chain has TRBV15 and TRBJ1-5, with D perhaps TRBD1 (5 bases). V lost 3 bases to trimming and J lost 5 bases, with 11 bases between them. This CDR3 region has 14 residues. Germline CDR1 reads LNHNV; CDR2 reads YYDKDF (reference sequence).

The V and J genes are TRBV11-2 and TRBJ2-1; TRBD2 might be the D (6 bases). The CDR3 runs 16 residues. CDR1 and CDR2 (germline): SGHAT, FQNNGV. V was cut by 1 base and J by 5 bases, with 15 bases left in between. The CDR3 bases are TGTGCCAGCAGCTTAGTCCTCGGGAGTCCCAACAATGAGCAGTTCTTC. The encoded protein is CASSLVLGSPNNEQFF.

The CDR3 DNA is TGTGCCAAGTTGGGGGGCAATCAGCCCCAGCATTTT. Protein: CAKLGGNQPQHF. The chain has TRBV19 and TRBJ1-5; a possible D gene is TRBD1 (5 bases). This CDR3 is 12 amino acids long. The germline V gene encodes CDR1 LNHDA and CDR2 SQIVND (reference sequence). The V gene lost 10 bases and the J gene lost 2 bases, with 9 bases spanning the gap.

This chain links TRBV16 with TRBJ2-3, with D possibly being TRBD2 (6 bases). Trimming stripped 3 bases from V and 4 bases from J, with 8 bases between. This CDR3 is built from 13 residues. CDR1 is KGHSY, CDR2 FQNENV, per germline. This CDR3 is CASSHGGPDTQYF. As DNA, the CDR3 is TGTGCCAGCAGCCACGGGGGTCCAGATACGCAGTATTTT.

By its share, this clone is hyperexpanded (1% or more). The rearrangement links TRBV6-5 to TRBJ1-1; the match to TRBD1 covers 7 bases. After removal of 7 bases from V and 8 bases from J, the junction contained 4 bases not matched to a gene. The germline CDR1 and CDR2 sequences are MNHEY and SVGAGI. This CDR3 comprises 11 residues. The CDR3 is CASTKGAEAFF. CDR3 nucleotide sequence: TGTGCCAGCACTAAGGGGGCGGAAGCTTTCTTT.

The chain combines TRBV21-1 with TRBJ2-5. TRBV21-1 counts as a pseudogene. The CDR3 is made up of 16 amino acids. CDR3 sequence: CASRNLIYTFSETQYF. The CDR3, as DNA: TGTGCCAGCAGGAACCTAATATACACTTTCTCTGAGACCCAGTACTTC.

As DNA, the CDR3 is TGTGCCAGCAGCGGAACTAGCGGGAGGTCCTACAATGAGCAGTTCTTC. This translates into CASSGTSGRSYNEQFF. This chain joins TRBV9 and TRBJ2-1; 12 positions agree with TRBD2. The CDR3 length is 16 residues. Germline-derived CDR1 and CDR2 are SGDLS and YYNGEE. V was clipped by 3 bases and J by 1 base; unmatched bases: 2.

The V call is TRBV10-3, the J call TRBJ2-1; no clear D gene. V was cut by 0 bases and J by 7 bases, with 4 bases left in between. This CDR3 comprises 12 residues. Germline lookup yields CDR1 ENHRY and CDR2 SYGVKD. The CDR3 region has the DNA TGTGCCATCAGTGAGTCGACTAATGAGCAGTTCTTC. This translates into CAISESTNEQFF.

The chain recombines TRBV7-9 with TRBJ1-4, with D uncertain. Germline CDR1 and CDR2: SEHNR and FQNEAQ (reference sequence). The V end lost 1 base, the J end lost 3 bases, and 9 bases lay between the germline ends. The CDR3 runs 15 residues. The CDR3 reads CASSLGLTANEKLFF. In nucleotides, the CDR3 is TGTGCCAGCAGCTTAGGATTGACGGCTAATGAAAAACTGTTTTTT.

The chain has TRBV12-3 or TRBV12-4 and TRBJ2-1; D is uncertain. Trimming shortened V by 0 bases and J by 6 bases, and 0 bases separated the two germline ends. CDR3 length equals 11 residues. The CDR3, as DNA: TGTGCCAGCAGTTTAGCCAATGAGCAGTTCTTC. It encodes CASSLANEQFF.

CDR3 in amino acids: CASSTGGKYGYTF. In DNA form, the CDR3 reads TGTGCCAGCAGCACAGGGGGCAAGTATGGCTACACCTTC. The chain employs TRBV6-5 and TRBJ1-2, with TRBD1 identical over 9 bases. V gave up 6 bases and J gave up 5 bases; unmatched junction bases: 4. CDR3 length: 13 amino acids. Germline assignment: CDR1 MNHEY and CDR2 SVGAGI.

The chain combines TRBV19 with TRBJ2-3; TRBD1 is a possible D gene (6 bases). The CDR3 consists of 13 residues. Trimming shortened V by 7 bases and J by 0 bases, and 8 bases separated the two germline ends. Germline loops: CDR1 LNHDA, CDR2 SQIVND (reference sequence). CDR3 in amino acids: CASKGQSTDTQYF. DNA for the CDR3: TGTGCCAGTAAAGGACAGAGCACAGATACGCAGTATTTT. Filled out from reference TRBV19 and TRBJ2-3, the complete variable domain reads DGGITQSPKYLFRKEGQNVTLSCEQNLNHDAMYWYRQDPGQGLRLIYYSQIVNDFQKGDIAEGYSVSREKKESFPLTVTSAQKNPTAFYLCASKGQSTDTQYFGPGTRLTVL.

V is TRBV9 and J is TRBJ2-5, with 12 nucleotides matching TRBD2. With V trimmed by 4 bases and J by 5 bases, 9 bases remained unmatched. Per the germline V gene, CDR1 is SGDLS and CDR2 is YYNGEE. The CDR3 runs 16 residues. CDR3 bases: TGTGCCAGCAGCCCGACACTAGCGGGAGGTCTGGAGACCCAGTACTTC. Amino acids: CASSPTLAGGLETQYF.

This clone turned up a few times. The genes are TRBV7-8 and TRBJ2-7, with unresolved D. The CDR3 is 11 residues long. Deletions cut 5 bases from V and 3 bases from J, with 5 bases between. CDR1 is SGHVS, CDR2 FQNEAQ, per germline. CDR3 sequence reads: CASSENYEQYF. The DNA of the CDR3 is TGTGCCAGCAGCGAGAACTACGAGCAGTACTTC.

V and J are TRBV15 and TRBJ2-3; a weak D match, TRBD1 (5 bases). The CDR3 length is 15 residues. Trimming pared 4 bases from V and 2 bases from J, leaving 13 bases between. Germline V lookup: CDR1 LNHNV, CDR2 YYDKDF (reference sequence). CDR3 loop: CATSTRQRHTDTQYF. CDR3 nucleotide sequence: TGTGCCACCAGCACCAGACAGCGCCACACAGATACGCAGTATTTT.

The chain employs TRBV15 and TRBJ2-5; the match to TRBD1 covers 10 bases. CDR1 LNHNV and CDR2 YYDKDF come from the germline V gene (reference sequence). The CDR3 length is 15 residues. The junction had 10 bases not matched to a gene; V was cut back by 3 bases and J by 9 bases. The CDR3 protein is CATSSKDRGLGAQYF. The DNA of the CDR3 is TGTGCCACCAGCAGCAAAGACAGGGGGCTTGGGGCCCAGTACTTC.

In its sample, this clone was seen a few times. This chain connects TRBV6-5 to TRBJ1-2, with 7 positions matching TRBD1. CDR3 length: 16 residues. Trimming cost V 2 bases and J 4 bases; bases outside gene matches: 10. The germline V gene encodes CDR1 MNHEY and CDR2 SVGAGI. The CDR3 bases are TGTGCCAGCAGTTACCTCCCCGACAGGGTGGGCTATGGCTACACCTTC. It yields the protein CASSYLPDRVGYGYTF.

The chain links TRBV28 to TRBJ1-6, with D hard to call. V lost 10 bases to trimming and J lost 3 bases, with 16 bases between them. CDR1 is MDHEN, CDR2 SYDVKM, per germline. CDR3 length: 15 amino acids. The CDR3 spells CATLPARGYNSPLHF. The DNA for the CDR3 is TGTGCCACCCTACCTGCCCGCGGCTATAATTCACCCCTCCACTTT.

The chain links TRBV6-5 to TRBJ1-1; D gene ambiguous. Germline V gene sequence: CDR1 MNHEY, CDR2 SVGAGI. The V and J ends lost 0 bases and 0 bases respectively, with 5 bases between them. The CDR3 extends over 14 amino acids. As DNA, the CDR3 is TGTGCCAGCAGTTACTCGACCATGAACACTGAAGCTTTCTTT. Amino acid sequence: CASSYSTMNTEAFF.